This T cell receptor (beta chain) derives from a study of T cell responses to AZD1222 COVID-19 vaccine. This CDR3 is built from 12 residues. Trimming cost V 6 bases and J 8 bases, with 8 bases left between them. Germline V gives CDR1 MNHEY, CDR2 SVGEGT. General study findings and limits: A mostly white British donor set with more females was recruited, and clonal diversity was possibly underestimated.

Data came from immunoSEQ multiplex PCR; TCRdb stores just in-frame clones and leaves some out. The table records some 150,000 clones, roughly 90% of them present only once. In the case of this clone: Its specificity is not known.

The starting material was peripheral blood, obtained 28 days after the second AZD1222 dose. The J gene is TRBJ1-6, the V gene TRBV6-2 or TRBV6-3; D gene uncertain. This sequence originates from an adult who received the AZD1222 COVID-19 vaccine. Written as DNA, the CDR3 is TGTGCCAGCAGCACATATTATTCACCCCTCCACTTT. This gives the protein CASSTYYSPLHF.